This is a list of T cell receptor beta chains from one sample in a study of cytotoxic CD8 clonotypes in ibrutinib-treated CLL. Method: immunoSEQ multiplex PCR; TCRdb's copy keeps in-frame clones and lacks some. The top ten hold around 13% of the sample, which has about 130,000 clones, approximately 81% seen once. Specimen: PBMCs, collected after 12 months of ibrutinib treatment. These receptors were taken from a human donor with chronic lymphocytic leukemia. Both conserved end residues are part of each CDR3.

13,TRBV5-4,CASSLAVASIQYF
12,TRBV28,CASTGTADTQYF
15,TRBV7-2,CASSLSLAGNYEQYF
16,TRBV4-2,CASSQDLGLNSYEQYF
15,TRBV27,CASRVVTSGILGQYF
13,TRBV30,CAWRGQGFLEQYF
15,TRBV19,CASSTPGEPNYGYTF
15,TRBV6-1,CASSEAGTGPYEQYF
15,TRBV9,CASSVDLAGGNEQFF
15,TRBV19,CASKAWTDDNYGYTF
21,TRBV9,CASSVPVQGTGTGANTGELFF
12,TRBV29-1,CSGRQGDTEAFF
15,TRBV7-3,CASSLMGSSYNEQFF
14,TRBV7-9,CASSPDAFSYEQYF
14,TRBV5-1,CASSLTRDSGEQYF
14,TRBV11-3,CASSIQGDADTQYF
14,TRBV18,CASSPETGGPFAYF
12,TRBV7-2,CASSSTGFEAFF
13,TRBV28,CASSLGTGDGYTF
15,TRBV18,CASSPDDRGPYEQYF
14,TRBV18,CASSPELGNQPQHF
16,TRBV18,CASSPGLSLINYEQYF
13,TRBV5-1,CASSLARARGYTF
12,TRBV2,CASRDSNTEAFF
15,TRBV28,CASSDAGVPNYGYTF
15,TRBV9,CASSVDRATYNEQFF
16,TRBV4-1,CASSQYRGRDNQPQHF
13,TRBV4-1,CASSRMVGSEQYF
16,TRBV28,CASSLYRGSVNQPQHF
13,TRBV9,CASSGASNQPQHF
15,TRBV6-5,CASSYSMAVKETQYF
19,TRBV5-4,CASSRSAQRGQGVTYEQYF
14,TRBV7-2,CASSLIQGDYEQFF
15,TRBV9,CASSVWGHSTGELFF
14,TRBV25-1,CASSESGGARGYTF
16,TRBV2,CASSEATGLLNTEAFF
18,TRBV6-1,CASTESPGQGGRGGEAFF
11,TRBV6-5,CASSYGHEQYF
15,TRBV10-3,CAISESGQGGTEAFF